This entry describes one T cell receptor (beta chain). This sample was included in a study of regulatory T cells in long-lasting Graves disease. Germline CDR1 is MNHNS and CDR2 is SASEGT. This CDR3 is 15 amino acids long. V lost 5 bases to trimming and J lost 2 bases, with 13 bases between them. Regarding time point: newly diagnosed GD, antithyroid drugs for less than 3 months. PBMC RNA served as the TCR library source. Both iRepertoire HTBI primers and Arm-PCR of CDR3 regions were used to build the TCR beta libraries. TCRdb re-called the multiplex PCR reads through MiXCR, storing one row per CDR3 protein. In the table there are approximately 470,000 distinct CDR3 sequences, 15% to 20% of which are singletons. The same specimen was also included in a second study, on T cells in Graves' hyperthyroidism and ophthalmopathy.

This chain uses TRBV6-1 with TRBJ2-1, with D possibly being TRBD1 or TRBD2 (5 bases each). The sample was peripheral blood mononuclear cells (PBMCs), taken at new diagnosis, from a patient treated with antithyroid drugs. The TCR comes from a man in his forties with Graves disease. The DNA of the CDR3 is TGTGCCAGCAGTCTAGGAGTGGGGGCCTACAATGAGCAGTTCTTC. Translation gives CASSLGVGAYNEQFF.